These T cell receptor beta chains were read from a single sample in a study of blood T cell repertoires in COVID-19. Repertoires were generated with immunoSEQ multiplex PCR, while TCRdb's copy carries only in-frame clones and drops some. The table has approximately 270,000 clones, approximately 85% seen once. The sequenced material came from PBMCs or T cells enriched from blood (not recorded which). These receptors were collected from a woman aged 45 to 65 who had recovered from COVID-19. The CDR3 runs from the conserved cysteine through the conserved F or W. The D gene is left open where the match is weak. Only some rows state a clone size, as once, few, many or a class for expanded clones.

abundance	d_gene	v_gene	j_gene	CDR3aa	CDR3nt
once	NA	TRBV28	TRBJ1-5	CASTLTLRVSQPQHF	TGTGCCAGCACTTTAACTCTCAGGGTAAGCCAGCCCCAGCATTTT
NA	TRBD2	TRBV5-1	TRBJ2-1	CASSLKTSGDYNEQFF	TGCGCCAGCAGCTTAAAGACTAGCGGCGACTACAATGAGCAGTTCTTC
few	NA	TRBV2	TRBJ2-2	CASSDFHGQNTGELFF	TGTGCCAGCAGTGATTTTCACGGACAGAACACCGGGGAGCTGTTTTTT
NA	TRBD2	TRBV15	TRBJ2-1	CATQRESSYNEQFF	TGTGCCACCCAGCGGGAGAGCTCCTACAATGAGCAGTTCTTC
NA	NA	TRBV6-5	TRBJ1-4	CASRLQGATNEKLFF	TGTGCCAGCAGACTACAGGGTGCAACTAATGAAAAACTGTTTTTT
NA	TRBD1	TRBV3-1/TRBV3-2	TRBJ2-7	CASSPSTGASYEQYF	TGTGCCAGCAGCCCCTCGACAGGGGCCTCCTACGAGCAGTACTTC
NA	TRBD2	TRBV4-1	TRBJ2-3	CASSQEVSGGGDTQYF	TGCGCCAGCAGCCAAGAAGTCTCGGGGGGGGGAGATACGCAGTATTTT
NA	TRBD2	TRBV7-9	TRBJ2-7	CASSLVSGGPREQYF	TGTGCCAGCAGCTTAGTTTCGGGAGGGCCGCGCGAGCAGTACTTC
NA	NA	TRBV7-9	TRBJ2-7	CASSPSGSYEQYF	TGTGCCAGCAGCCCCAGCGGATCCTACGAGCAGTACTTC
NA	NA	TRBV3-1/TRBV3-2	TRBJ1-3	CASSQERGREGNTIYF	TGTGCCAGCAGCCAAGAGCGGGGGCGAGAAGGAAACACCATATATTTT
NA	TRBD1	TRBV28	TRBJ2-7	CASSQTGQDSYEQYF	TGTGCCAGCAGCCAAACGGGACAGGACTCCTACGAGCAGTACTTC
NA	TRBD2	TRBV5-4	TRBJ2-3	CASSPSLAGEADTQYF	TGTGCCAGCAGCCCCTCCTTAGCGGGAGAGGCAGATACGCAGTATTTT
NA	NA	TRBV7-6	TRBJ1-1	CASSPRTGYGTEAFF	TGTGCCAGCAGCCCCCGAACAGGGTATGGCACTGAAGCTTTCTTT
few	TRBD1	TRBV19	TRBJ1-2	CASSTGTGAYGYTF	TGTGCCAGTAGTACCGGGACAGGGGCTTATGGCTACACCTTC
NA	TRBD1	TRBV27	TRBJ2-5	CASSPTGGKTQYF	TGTGCCAGCAGCCCTACAGGGGGCAAAACCCAGTACTTC
NA	NA	TRBV2	TRBJ2-7	CASSEDSPPQYF	TGTGCCAGCAGTGAAGACTCTCCCCCGCAGTACTTC
NA	TRBD1	TRBV5-1	TRBJ1-2	CASSLGSGGGYGYTF	TGCGCCAGCAGCTTGGGTTCAGGGGGCGGCTATGGCTACACCTTC
few	TRBD1	TRBV2	TRBJ1-2	CASSAGTGGYGYTF	TGTGCCAGCAGTGCCGGGACAGGGGGTTATGGCTACACCTTC
NA	TRBD1	TRBV5-1	TRBJ2-7	CASSAQGAGSYEQYF	TGCGCCAGCAGCGCGCAGGGGGCCGGGTCCTACGAGCAGTACTTC
NA	NA	TRBV24-1	TRBJ2-1	CATSVDDGGPAFF	TGTGCCACCAGTGTCGACGATGGGGGCCCGGCGTTCTTC
NA	TRBD1	TRBV9	TRBJ1-2	CASSPGQGANGYTF	TGTGCCAGCAGCCCCGGACAGGGGGCGAATGGCTACACCTTC
NA	TRBD2	TRBV10-3	TRBJ2-5	CAISESAPGLAGRETQYF	TGTGCCATCAGTGAGTCCGCCCCGGGACTAGCGGGACGGGAGACCCAGTACTTC
NA	TRBD1	TRBV9	TRBJ1-2	CASSAHAGTGSGYTF	TGTGCCAGCAGCGCCCACGCCGGGACAGGGAGTGGCTACACCTTC
NA	NA	TRBV28	TRBJ1-2	CASSLRVHYGYTF	TGTGCCAGCAGTTTACGGGTTCACTATGGCTACACCTTC
NA	NA	TRBV28	TRBJ2-7	CASNGNSYEQYF	TGTGCCAGCAACGGGAACTCCTACGAGCAGTACTTC
NA	TRBD2	TRBV18	TRBJ2-7	CASSPTGLAGGRHYEQYF	TGTGCCAGCTCACCAACCGGACTAGCGGGAGGGCGGCACTACGAGCAGTACTTC
NA	NA	TRBV5-1	TRBJ2-4	CASSLALGGLKNIQYF	TGCGCCAGCAGCTTGGCCCTCGGGGGGCTGAAAAACATTCAGTACTTC
NA	NA	TRBV11-3	TRBJ2-1	CASSFRVNEQFF	TGTGCCAGCAGCTTCAGGGTGAATGAGCAGTTCTTC
NA	NA	TRBV7-2	TRBJ2-1	CASSQDRRVNEQFF	TGTGCCAGCAGCCAAGACAGACGGGTCAATGAGCAGTTCTTC
NA	NA	TRBV30	TRBJ2-7	CAWSVGLGTVYF	NA
NA	TRBD2	TRBV24-1	TRBJ2-1	CATSDTREDEQFF	TGTGCCACCAGTGATACGCGGGAGGATGAGCAGTTCTTC
NA	TRBD2	TRBV19	TRBJ2-7	CASSISGGGRYEQYF	TGTGCCAGTAGTATTTCGGGAGGCGGGAGATACGAGCAGTACTTC
NA	NA	TRBV15	TRBJ2-1	CATSRDPQLRNEQFF	TGTGCCACCAGCAGAGATCCTCAGTTACGCAATGAGCAGTTCTTC
NA	NA	TRBV5-1	TRBJ1-1	CASSLESGTPQAFF	TGCGCCAGCAGCCTGGAGTCGGGGACACCTCAAGCTTTCTTT
NA	NA	TRBV27	TRBJ1-6	CASSLVAGPYNSPLHF	TGTGCCAGCAGTTTGGTCGCAGGCCCCTATAATTCACCCCTCCACTTT
few	NA	TRBV5-1	TRBJ1-4	CASSLAVSRSQATNEKLFF	TGCGCCAGCAGCTTGGCGGTTTCGCGTAGCCAAGCAACTAATGAAAAACTGTTTTTT
NA	NA	TRBV5-4	TRBJ1-6	CASSREDSSPLHF	TGTGCCAGCAGCAGAGAGGACTCCTCACCCCTCCACTTT
NA	TRBD1	TRBV7-9	TRBJ1-2	CASSTTGPYGYTF	TGTGCCAGCAGCACGACAGGGCCCTATGGCTACACCTTC
NA	TRBD1	TRBV29-1	TRBJ1-5	CSVGQGSNQPQHF	TGCAGCGTCGGACAGGGAAGCAATCAGCCCCAGCATTTT
NA	NA	TRBV5-4	TRBJ1-4	CASSFFPDGVEEKLFF	TGTGCCAGCAGCTTTTTTCCGGATGGAGTTGAGGAAAAACTGTTTTTT